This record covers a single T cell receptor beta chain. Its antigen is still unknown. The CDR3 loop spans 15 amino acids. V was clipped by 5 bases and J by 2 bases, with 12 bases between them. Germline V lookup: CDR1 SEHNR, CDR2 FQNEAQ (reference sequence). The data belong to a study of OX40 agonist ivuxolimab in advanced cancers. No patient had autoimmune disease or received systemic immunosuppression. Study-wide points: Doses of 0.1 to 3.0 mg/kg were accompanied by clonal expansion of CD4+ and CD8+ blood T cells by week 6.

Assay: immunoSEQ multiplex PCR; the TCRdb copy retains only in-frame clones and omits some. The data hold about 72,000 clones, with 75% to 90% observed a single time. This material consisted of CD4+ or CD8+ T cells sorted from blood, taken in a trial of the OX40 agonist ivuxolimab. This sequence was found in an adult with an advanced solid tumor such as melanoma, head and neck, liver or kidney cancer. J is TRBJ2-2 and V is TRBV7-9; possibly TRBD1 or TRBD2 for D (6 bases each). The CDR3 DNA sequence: TGTGCCAGCAGCCGTACGGGGGCAAACACCGGGGAGCTGTTTTTT. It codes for CASSRTGANTGELFF.